Sequencing of this TCR beta chain was carried out in a study of beta chain features in type 1 diabetes. Study background: Age, gender, cell numbers and subset yield matched between patients and controls. Findings and limits, study-wide: PCR might favor shorter templates, but any such skew would affect patients and controls equally. In the patient group, naive, central memory and Treg TCRB repertoires seemed more alike than in the healthy donor group.

This CDR3 is built from 12 residues. The germline CDR1 and CDR2 sequences are KGHSH and LQKENI. V gave up 3 bases and J gave up 5 bases, with 7 bases separating them. It was via CD45RO/CCR7/CD25/CD127/CD95/CD27 that CD4+ naive, central memory, regulatory and stem cell-like memory cells were sorted. Sequencing targeted expressed TCRB transcripts, as all isolated RNA had been reverse transcribed. Generated by immunoSEQ multiplex PCR, the TCRdb table keeps only in-frame clones and is missing some. The table records 450,000 to 550,000 clones, about 30% of them present only once. On this clone itself: Its antigen is not known. At the DNA level, this CDR3 is encoded by other sequences in the same sample as well.

Sequencing was performed on naive CD4+ T cells from blood. The sequence came from a man aged 18 to 29 in good health. The rearrangement links TRBV18 to TRBJ2-5; D is uncertain. The CDR3: CASSPPLETQYF. For the CDR3, the DNA is TGTGCCAGCTCACCTCCCCTGGAGACCCAGTACTTC.